This TCR beta chain was obtained from a study of blood T cell repertoires in COVID-19. Study background: COVID-19 samples from acute and convalescent phases originated in the United States, Italy and Spain. T cells, B-cell-depleted T cells, or PBMCs supplied cDNA or gDNA.

CDR1 and CDR2 from the germline V gene are SGDLS and YYNGEE. The CDR3 covers 15 residues. V was clipped by 3 bases and J by 0 bases, with 12 bases between them. Per the original methods: Reference gene primer amplification yielded estimated nucleated cell counts. The repertoire was sequenced with immunoSEQ multiplex PCR; TCRdb's copy has only in-frame clones and lacks some. V and J calls and clone size follow that table, whereas D and trimming were derived from the DNA. The table includes 130,000 or so clones, more than 60% detected once. This receptor was obtained from a man aged 50-60 years with acute or convalescent COVID-19. The rearrangement uses TRBV9 and TRBJ1-2, with D perhaps matching TRBD1 (5 bases). Sequenced material: peripheral blood. The CDR3 DNA is TGTGCCAGCAGCGCCGGATGGGGCACTAACTATGGCTACACCTTC. Residues: CASSAGWGTNYGYTF.